This T cell receptor beta chain was obtained from a study of glioma-infiltrating T cells. At least ten counts were recorded for this clonotype. The ends were cut back, 3 bases at V and 5 bases at J, with 14 bases in the middle. The CDR3 totals 15 residues. Germline CDR1 MDHEN, CDR2 SYDVKM. TCR alpha and beta CDR3 regions were amplified from RNA using iRepertoire nested multiplex PCR. TCRdb re-derived calls from the multiplex PCR reads in MiXCR, one entry per CDR3 protein. The sample has about 180,000 distinct CDR3 sequences, under 55% seen once. The sequence came from a human donor with low-grade glioma or glioblastoma, undergoing nonglioma brain surgery, or in good health (not recorded which). This chain connects TRBV28 to TRBJ1-5; no firm D call. Sequenced material: glioma tissue, nonneoplastic brain tissue, or PBMCs (not recorded which). The CDR3 protein is CASSFSRALDQPQHF. In nucleotides, the CDR3 is TGTGCCAGCAGTTTCTCCCGGGCTTTGGATCAGCCCCAGCATTTT.